This T cell receptor beta chain derives from a study of T cell clones after liver transplantation. Whole-study results and caveats: A significant post-transplant drop in circulating graft-donor-reactive CD4 TCRbeta sequences occurred in most of the 8 subjects.

This CDR3 is 15 amino acids long. Unmatched junction bases numbered 19, after V lost 9 bases and J lost 11 bases. CDR1 and CDR2 from the germline V gene are LNHDA and SQIVND (reference sequence). In the case of this clone: What it recognizes is unknown.

Data came from immunoSEQ multiplex PCR; TCRdb stores just in-frame clones and leaves some out. The sample includes approximately 55,000 clones, about 70% of them seen just once. The sequenced sample was CD4+ T cells from blood, obtained before liver transplant. This clonotype originated in a human donor who received a liver transplant. This chain links TRBV19 with TRBJ1-1; 9 bases align to TRBD1. As DNA, the CDR3 is TGTGCCAGACGTATCCCCCCGGGTACAGGGGGCACCGCTTTCTTT. Translation gives CARRIPPGTGGTAFF.